A single sample gave rise to the 5 T cell receptor beta chains below, sequenced in a study of blood T cell repertoires in COVID-19. Sequencing was performed with immunoSEQ multiplex PCR; in TCRdb, only in-frame clones are kept and a portion is missing. The data hold over 11,000 clones, with roughly 86% observed a single time. Sequenced: peripheral blood. The receptors originated from a human donor in a cohort sampled during active COVID-19.

The chain joins TRBV7-9 to TRBJ2-7, with D possibly TRBD1 on 5 matching bases. Germline CDR1 is SEHNR and CDR2 is FQNEAQ (reference sequence). The germline V and J ends were trimmed by 1 base and 2 bases, with 6 bases remaining between them. The CDR3 is 13 amino acids. CDR3 loop: CASSLETAYEQYF. The CDR3, as DNA: TGTGCCAGCAGCTTAGAGACAGCCTACGAGCAGTACTTC.

The chain combines TRBV19 with TRBJ1-2, with D uncertain. Trimming stripped 0 bases from V and 6 bases from J, with 11 bases between. Germline V CDR1 and CDR2: LNHDA, SQIVND (reference sequence). The CDR3 sequence is 14 residues long. The CDR3 spells CASSIDRTRNGYTF. The CDR3 nucleotides read TGTGCCAGTAGTATAGATCGGACTAGGAATGGCTACACCTTC.

J is TRBJ2-1 and V is TRBV29-1; 8 nucleotides match TRBD2. Germline V CDR1 and CDR2: SQVTM, ANQGSEA. The length of the CDR3 is 15 residues. With V trimmed by 2 bases and J by 4 bases, 7 bases remained unmatched. The CDR3, as DNA: TGCAGCGTTGAAAGGTCCTTAGCGGGATACAATGAGCAGTTCTTC. Its translation is CSVERSLAGYNEQFF.

This clone turned up a few times. This sequence joins TRBV14 and TRBJ2-3; 9 nucleotides line up with TRBD2. The length of the CDR3 is 17 residues. CDR1 is SGHDN and CDR2 is FVKESK in the germline V gene. V lost 0 bases, J lost 3 bases, and 7 bases stayed unmatched. CDR3 amino acids: CASSQDLGLAGTDTQYF. The CDR3 nucleotides are TGTGCCAGCAGCCAAGATCTTGGGCTAGCGGGAACAGATACGCAGTATTTT.

This clone was seen a few times. The chain uses TRBV2 and TRBJ2-7, with 10 nucleotides matching TRBD1. This CDR3 comprises 15 residues. The germline CDR1 and CDR2 sequences are SNHLY and FYNNEI. J lost 5 bases, V lost 4 bases, and 8 bases had no gene match. CDR3: CASSGRDRGGNEQYF. In nucleotides, the CDR3 is TGTGCCAGCAGTGGGAGGGACAGGGGAGGGAACGAGCAGTACTTC.